This TCR beta chain comes out of a study of beta chain features in type 1 diabetes. Study findings and constraints: The study left unresolved whether HLA type influences TCRB rearrangement.

V lost 4 bases, J lost 8 bases, and 19 bases lay in between. The germline V gene encodes CDR1 SGHNT and CDR2 YYREEE (reference sequence). CDR3 size: 15 residues. The investigators reverse transcribed all of the isolated RNA, so they sequenced expressed TCRB transcripts. Libraries were prepared by immunoSEQ multiplex PCR; TCRdb keeps only in-frame clonotypes and omits some of them. The table includes hundreds of thousands of clones, around 15% detected once. In its sample, this clone was seen a few times. What it binds is not known. Input material: naive CD4+ T cells from blood. The receptor comes from a man between 18 and 35 years old in good health. The chain joins TRBV5-4 to TRBJ2-1; D perhaps matches TRBD1 (5 bases). The CDR3 nucleotides read TGTGCCAGCAGCCTCGACAGCATCAGGACCGATGAGCAGTTCTTC. It specifies CASSLDSIRTDEQFF.